This T cell receptor (beta chain) is from a study of post-analysis software for immune sequencing data (dated by TCRdb to the mid-2010s). Context from the whole study: Disease courses on record covered relapsing-remitting, secondary progressive and progressive-relapsing multiple sclerosis, though some patients had no subtype annotation. The multiple sclerosis patient repertoires were compared with 10 or so previously published healthy control repertoires from donors aged about 6 to 28 years. A subset of samples was prepared in parallel using single-end sample barcoding, then pooled and co-amplified after Illumina adapter ligation.

Library preparation employed PCR. The sequencing machine was an Illumina HiSeq 2500. To reduce PCR and sequencing biases, unique molecular identifiers were incorporated into the TCR beta cDNA libraries. Per 1 to 10 million input T cells, some 500,000 cDNA molecules were obtained, such that each molecule approximated one T cell. The patient libraries were prepared and sequenced using the same protocol as the earlier healthy control dataset. Samples belonging to the same batch were prepared together, multiplexed and sequenced on a shared HiSeq lane. The authors' pipeline ran thus. MIGEC was used to process the raw barcoded reads, and molecular identifier groups with only a single read were discarded before consensus assembly and CDR3 extraction. Clonotype tables were post-analysed with VDJtools, normalizing diversity by down-sampling all datasets to the smallest sample size. Repertoire overlap clustering matched CDR3 amino acid but not nucleotide sequences to correct batch-related cross-sample contamination. TCRdb trimmed the raw reads at Q25, called clones with MiXCR and kept productive beta chains. Rows with one shared CDR3 protein collapse into an entry with the most common genes and DNA. These V and J calls originate from TCRdb's pipeline instead of the authors' own analysis. The sample data list approximately 250,000 distinct CDR3 sequences, and 36% of these were observed just once. In total, the top ten clones hold around 5.2% of the sample.

To demonstrate the VDJtools post-analysis software, TCR beta repertoires were profiled from the peripheral blood of more than ten young patients with multiple sclerosis. The patients with multiple sclerosis were children and adolescents between roughly 6 and 17 years of age. The junction shows trimming of 2 bases on V and 9 bases on J, plus 8 bases between the germline ends. Taken from cysteine to phenylalanine, the CDR3 has 12 residues. The entry retains the CDR3 DNA only, 36 bases that are in frame from base 1. CDR1 is given as SEHNR and CDR2 as FQNEAQ, both from the germline V gene (reference sequence). Findings and caveats that apply to the study as a whole: When samples were clustered directly using the F measure, samples prepared in the same batch co-clustered strongly, which prompted a batch-effect correction. Roughly 5 TRBV segments, including TRBV5-6, TRBV5-1 and TRBV20-1, were significantly more frequent in patients than controls. The multiple sclerosis patient group was slightly younger than the control group. Multiple sclerosis patients had significantly lower normalized Chao1 diversity than controls, a result that suggests substantial peripheral T-cell clonal expansion.

This clonotype was seen a few times. Its antigen specificity is not known. No much larger clone is present one base from it, and per-base qualities are unavailable. Source material: blood. The receptor's source is a girl aged 5-17 years with multiple sclerosis. This sequence uses TRBV7-9 and TRBJ2-1; a confident D gene designation cannot be given. Here the CDR3 is given as CASSLKIVEQFF. The nucleotide sequence reads TGTGCCAGCAGCTTAAAGATAGTTGAGCAGTTCTTC. Full variable domain (CDR3 extended with the reference TRBV7-9 and TRBJ2-1 proteins): DTGVSQNPRHKITKRGQNVTFRCDPISEHNRLYWYRQTLGQGPEFLTYFQNEAQLEKSRLLSDRFSAERPKGSFSTLEIQRTEQGDSAMYLCASSLKIVEQFFGPGTRLTVL.